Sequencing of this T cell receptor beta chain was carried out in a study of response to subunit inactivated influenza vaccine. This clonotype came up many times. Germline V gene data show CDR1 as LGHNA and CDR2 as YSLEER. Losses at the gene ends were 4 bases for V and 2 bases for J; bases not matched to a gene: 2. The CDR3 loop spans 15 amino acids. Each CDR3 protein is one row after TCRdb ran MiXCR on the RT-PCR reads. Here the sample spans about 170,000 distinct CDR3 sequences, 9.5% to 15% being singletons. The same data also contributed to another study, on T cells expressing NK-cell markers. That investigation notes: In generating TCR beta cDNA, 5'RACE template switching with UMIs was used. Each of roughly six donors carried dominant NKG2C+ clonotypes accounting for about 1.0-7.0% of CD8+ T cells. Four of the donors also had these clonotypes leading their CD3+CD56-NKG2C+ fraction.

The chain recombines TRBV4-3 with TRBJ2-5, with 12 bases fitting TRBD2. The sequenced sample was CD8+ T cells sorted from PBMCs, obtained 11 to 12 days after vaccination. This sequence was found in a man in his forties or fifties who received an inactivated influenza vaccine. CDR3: CASSRTSGTQETQYF. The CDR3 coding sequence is TGCGCCAGCAGCCGGACTAGCGGGACTCAAGAGACCCAGTACTTC.